One sample yielded the 15 T cell receptor beta chains listed below, sequenced in a study of CD8 T cells in ankylosing spondylitis (dated by TCRdb to 2015 to 2018). The investigation overall reported the following: A TCR beta motif of roughly 8 highly homologous amino acid variants appeared characteristic of blood from ankylosing spondylitis patients.

Their specific antigens are unknown. Libraries were built with 5' RACE. Sequenced using an Illumina HiSeq 2500. The raw public data were reprocessed by TCRdb itself: fastp quality trimming at Q25, MiXCR clonotype calling, in-frame beta chains only. Here each entry gathers all rows of one CDR3 protein and keeps the most common genes and DNA. The table for this sample lists a few hundred thousand distinct CDR3 sequences; 20% to 25% of them were counted only once. Around 16% of the sample is in the top ten clones. Sequences were obtained from blood, either unsorted or a sorted T cell fraction (not recorded which). All receptors derive from a male donor with ankylosing spondylitis.

In its sample, this clonotype was seen many times. The chain combines TRBV20-1 with TRBJ2-1, with D possibly TRBD2 on 5 matching bases. Trimming took off 6 bases at V and 3 bases at J, with 12 bases between the two ends. Germline CDR1 and CDR2: DFQATT and SNEGSKA (reference sequence). The CDR3 runs to 13 residues. CDR3 in amino acids: CSAGGRDYNEQFF. The CDR3 nucleotides are TGCAGTGCCGGTGGGAGAGACTACAATGAGCAGTTCTTC.

CDR3 in DNA: TGTGCCAGCAGCTTGGAGCTCGACTTTCGGACCGGGGAGCTGTTTTTT. This sequence encodes CASSLELDFRTGELFF. This chain connects TRBV5-4 to TRBJ2-2, with D unclear. Germline values: CDR1 SGHNT, CDR2 YYREEE (reference sequence). The CDR3 consists of 16 residues. V was pared by 0 bases and J by 5 bases, with 14 bases between.

The rearrangement joins TRBV7-8 to TRBJ1-1; a weak D match, TRBD1 (5 bases). V dropped 5 bases and J dropped 3 bases, with 13 bases sitting between them. The germline V gene encodes CDR1 SGHVS and CDR2 FQNEAQ. The CDR3 runs 14 residues. CDR3 sequence: CASSRQGSDTEAFF. The CDR3 DNA follows: TGTGCCAGCAGCCGCCAGGGTTCAGACACTGAAGCTTTCTTT.

This sequence joins TRBV5-1 and TRBJ2-6; D might be TRBD1 or TRBD2, each matching 5 bases. The V gene's germline CDR1 is SGHRS and CDR2 YFSETQ. This CDR3 spans 14 amino acids. V shed 7 bases and J shed 0 bases, with 8 bases lying between them. The CDR3 DNA reads as TGCGCCAGCGGGACGGACTCTGGGGCCAACGTCCTGACTTTC. Encoded protein: CASGTDSGANVLTF.

In this sample, this clonotype turned up a few times. This sequence joins TRBV12-3 or TRBV12-4 and TRBJ1-6; D perhaps matches TRBD1 (5 bases). Trimming pared 4 bases from V and 7 bases from J, leaving 14 bases between. The CDR3 spans 15 residues. The CDR3 DNA is TGTGCCAGCAGTTACCGGGACGGCAGCAATTCACCCCTCCACTTT. This translates into CASSYRDGSNSPLHF.

The V call is TRBV29-1, the J call TRBJ2-7; D gene uncertain. The V and J ends lost 4 bases and 2 bases respectively, with 12 bases between them. Germline lookup yields CDR1 SQVTM and CDR2 ANQGSEA. This CDR3 region has 13 residues. The chain's CDR3 is CSVGGSPAYEQYF. The DNA for the CDR3 is TGCAGCGTTGGGGGATCCCCGGCCTACGAGCAGTACTTC.

The rearrangement joins TRBV10-3 to TRBJ2-1; D call uncertain. Trimming removed 4 bases from V and 5 bases from J, with 3 bases in between. The CDR3 has 11 residues. CDR1 and CDR2 from the germline V gene are ENHRY and SYGVKD. In DNA form, the CDR3 reads TGTGCCATCAGTGGGAACAATGAGCAGTTCTTC. Translated, it gives CAISGNNEQFF.

The chain has TRBV24-1 and TRBJ2-1, with D unclear. V shed 4 bases and J shed 9 bases, with 9 bases lying between them. The CDR3 is made up of 12 amino acids. CDR1 is KGHDR and CDR2 is SFDVKD in the germline V gene. CDR3 residues: CATSEAGGEQFF. The CDR3 nucleotides read TGTGCCACCAGTGAGGCCGGCGGTGAGCAGTTCTTC.

The J gene is TRBJ2-5, the V gene TRBV27; 7 bases are a match to TRBD2. The V gene end was trimmed by 0 bases and the J gene end by 5 bases; junction bases not matched to a gene: 6. Looked up from germline, CDR1 is MNHEY and CDR2 is SMNVEV (reference sequence). This CDR3 spans 15 amino acids. Here the CDR3 reads CASSLSREGMETQYF. The CDR3 nucleotides are TGTGCCAGCAGTTTATCCAGGGAGGGGATGGAGACCCAGTACTTC.

The genes are TRBV9 and TRBJ2-3; possibly TRBD1 or TRBD2 for D (5 bases each). The CDR3 extends over 14 amino acids. V dropped 3 bases and J dropped 4 bases, with 12 bases sitting between them. The germline V gene has CDR1 SGDLS and CDR2 YYNGEE. CDR3 loop: CASSAEGWPDTQYF. CDR3 sequence (DNA): TGTGCCAGCAGCGCCGAGGGGTGGCCAGATACGCAGTATTTT.

The V gene is TRBV27, the J gene TRBJ1-1; D ambiguous. CDR3 length: 13 amino acids. The V gene lost 2 bases and the J gene lost 6 bases, with 10 bases spanning the gap. Germline V gene sequence: CDR1 MNHEY, CDR2 SMNVEV (reference sequence). The CDR3 DNA reads TGTGCCAGCAGTTTAAGGCGGGAAGCTGAAGCTTTCTTT. Translating gives CASSLRREAEAFF.

This clonotype was detected a few times. The chain recombines TRBV7-9 with TRBJ1-1, with a possible D match to TRBD1 (6 bases). The CDR3 is 14 amino acids. Trimming shortened V by 1 base and J by 8 bases, and 14 bases separated the two germline ends. CDR1 and CDR2 (germline): SEHNR, FQNEAQ (reference sequence). CDR3 coding DNA: TGTGCCAGCAGCTTAGTTCCCAACAGGGTAGAAGCTTTCTTT. As protein: CASSLVPNRVEAFF.

This clonotype was counted ten times or more. The chain is built from TRBV4-3 and TRBJ2-3; D is unresolved. Germline CDR1 reads LGHNA; CDR2 reads YSLEER. Trimming left V 0 bases short and J 4 bases short, with 8 bases between. The CDR3 has 14 residues. As DNA, the CDR3 is TGCGCCAGCAGCCAAGAGCTCCCCCCAGATACGCAGTATTTT. Translating gives CASSQELPPDTQYF.

CDR3 protein: CASRHDGLRYEQYF. The CDR3 coding sequence is TGTGCCAGCAGGCACGATGGACTTAGATACGAGCAGTACTTC. The chain uses TRBV6-1 and TRBJ2-7, with D perhaps TRBD2 (5 bases). The length of the CDR3 is 14 residues. V was pared by 6 bases and J by 4 bases, with 16 bases between. Germline values: CDR1 MNHNS, CDR2 SASEGT.

This clonotype was seen a handful of times. The chain links TRBV28 to TRBJ1-4; D uncertain. V was cut by 6 bases and J by 12 bases, with 20 bases left in between. The length of the CDR3 is 14 residues. Germline CDR1 MDHEN, CDR2 SYDVKM. CDR3 sequence reads: CASSLPHSFEELFF. CDR3 DNA sequence: TGTGCCAGCAGCCTGCCTCACAGTTTTGAGGAACTGTTTTTT.